Below are 23 T cell receptor beta chains sequenced from a single sample in a study of monozygotic twins with inflammatory bowel disease. TCRdb reprocessed the 5' RACE reads; each CDR3 protein has one entry and no DNA is given. This sample's clone table lists around 380,000 distinct CDR3 sequences. Sequenced sample: blood. The receptors were sampled from a human donor with ulcerative colitis or Crohn's disease, or a healthy co-twin of an affected twin (not recorded which).

The V call is TRBV21-1, the J call TRBJ2-3. TRBV21-1 has pseudogene status. This CDR3 is 19 amino acids long. The CDR3 here is CASPEKRQPTPESPDTQYF.

The chain links TRBV12-3 or TRBV12-4 to TRBJ2-4; TCRdb selects TRBD2, and the lack of DNA leaves this call unchecked. CDR3 length: 17 residues. The CDR3 protein is CASSLGRADLAKNIQYF.

The CDR3: CASSEGQGGEQFF. The chain combines TRBV5-1 with TRBJ2-1; TCRdb calls TRBD1, which cannot be checked without DNA. The CDR3 is 13 residues long. Germline values: CDR1 SGHRS, CDR2 YFSETQ.

This chain uses TRBV18 with TRBJ1-1; absent DNA, TCRdb's TRBD1 call cannot be checked. Germline CDR1 reads KGHSH; CDR2 reads LQKENI. The CDR3 extends over 16 amino acids. The CDR3 is CASSKGGRDRFTEAFF.

This sequence joins TRBV29-1 and TRBJ2-3; TCRdb returns TRBD2, unconfirmable since there is no DNA. This CDR3 contains 13 residues. Germline loops: CDR1 SQVTM, CDR2 ANQGSEA. CDR3 loop: CSVSSGGVNTQYF.

The chain has TRBV7-8 and TRBJ1-3. Germline CDR1 SGHVS, CDR2 FQNEAQ. The CDR3 is 16 amino acids. CDR3 loop: CASTREGLSSGDTIYF.

V gene TRBV6-1 combines with J gene TRBJ2-1; absent DNA, TCRdb's TRBD2 call cannot be checked. Germline V gene sequence: CDR1 MNHNS, CDR2 SASEGT. The CDR3 spans 14 residues. The CDR3 sequence: CASNQGGALYEQFF.

The chain has TRBV5-6 and TRBJ2-3. Germline V lookup: CDR1 SGHDT, CDR2 YYEEEE. This CDR3 has 16 amino acids. CDR3 region: CASSLKARYSTDTQYF.

V gene TRBV27 combines with J gene TRBJ1-2; as DNA is missing, the TRBD1 call by TCRdb cannot be tested. CDR1 is MNHEY, CDR2 SMNVEV, per germline (reference sequence). The CDR3 length is 15 residues. CDR3 sequence reads: CASRPLGGRDKGYTF.

This sequence joins TRBV10-3 and TRBJ2-2; TCRdb indicates TRBD1, and absent DNA this call remains unverified. Germline-derived CDR1 and CDR2 are ENHRY and SYGVKD. The CDR3 loop spans 14 amino acids. CDR3 residues: CAISYGTATGELFF.

The gene calls are TRBV29-1 and TRBJ1-1; the D call of TRBD1 rests on TCRdb alone, since no DNA is present to check it. From germline, CDR1 is SQVTM and CDR2 ANQGSEA. The CDR3 has 12 residues. This CDR3 is CSVFLPGGSAFF.

This chain joins TRBV7-2 and TRBJ1-2; without DNA, the TCRdb call of TRBD1 cannot be checked. This CDR3 comprises 15 residues. Germline lookup yields CDR1 SGHTA and CDR2 FQGNSA. The chain's CDR3 is CASSLATGANYGYTF.

The rearrangement uses TRBV18 and TRBJ2-1. CDR3 size: 16 residues. The germline CDR1 and CDR2 sequences are KGHSH and LQKENI. The CDR3 is CASSPRDSASYNEQFF.

The chain uses TRBV5-5 and TRBJ2-1; as DNA is missing, the TRBD1 call by TCRdb cannot be tested. Germline loops: CDR1 SGHKS, CDR2 YYEKEE (reference sequence). This CDR3 has 14 residues. CDR3 residues: CASSFGQYYNEQFF.

The rearrangement links TRBV6-2 or TRBV6-3 to TRBJ2-7. The CDR3 runs 14 residues. Germline assignment: CDR1 MNHEY and CDR2 SVGEGT. The CDR3 loop reads CASKFTPGAYEQYF.

V and J are TRBV12-3 or TRBV12-4 and TRBJ1-1; the D call from TCRdb, TRBD1, cannot be confirmed without DNA. CDR3 length: 16 amino acids. This chain's CDR3 is CASSPSPQGADTEAFF.

The rearrangement joins TRBV28 to TRBJ2-1; TCRdb's D call, TRBD2, is unchecked because there is no DNA. Germline CDR1 is MDHEN and CDR2 is SYDVKM. The CDR3 loop spans 16 amino acids. The CDR3 protein is CASRGRLAGPYNEQFF.

The chain is built from TRBV12-3 or TRBV12-4 and TRBJ2-2; checking the TCRdb D call of TRBD2 is not possible without DNA. The CDR3 covers 16 residues. The CDR3 reads CASSPGLAGVVGELFF.

The V and J genes are TRBV18 and TRBJ2-5; absent DNA, TCRdb's TRBD1 call cannot be checked. CDR1 is KGHSH, CDR2 LQKENI, per germline. The CDR3 is 16 amino acids. The CDR3 spells CASSPPGQGAWETQYF.

This rearrangement joins TRBV5-1 to TRBJ2-3; TCRdb reports TRBD1, a call that lacks DNA to check it against. CDR1 SGHRS and CDR2 YFSETQ come from the germline V gene. This CDR3 comprises 16 residues. The CDR3 sequence: CASSLGGPGGTDTQYF.

J is TRBJ2-3 and V is TRBV27. The CDR3 contains 15 residues. Germline values: CDR1 MNHEY, CDR2 SMNVEV (reference sequence). This chain's CDR3 is CASSPRLSSTDTQYF.

The chain couples TRBV4-3 to TRBJ1-5; there is no DNA to check the TCRdb D call of TRBD1. Germline CDR1 LGHNA, CDR2 YSLEER. This CDR3 has 14 amino acids. The CDR3 protein is CASSQDRGHQPQHF.

V and J are TRBV7-2 and TRBJ1-5; TCRdb's D gene call, TRBD1, goes unchecked for lack of DNA. The CDR3 covers 13 residues. CDR1 is SGHTA and CDR2 is FQGNSA in the germline V gene. This CDR3 is CASSYRVDQPQHF.